These 15 T cell receptor beta chains share one sample of origin, sequenced in a study of blood T cell repertoires in COVID-19. Measured with immunoSEQ multiplex PCR; TCRdb has only the in-frame clones, and not every one. The table has about 97,000 clones, about 90% seen once. Sequenced sample: peripheral blood. Receptors originate from a woman in her forties or fifties with COVID-19, enrolled during active disease.

The rearrangement links TRBV2 to TRBJ1-5; weak D call: TRBD1 (6 bases). The length of the CDR3 is 15 residues. Per the germline V gene, CDR1 is SNHLY and CDR2 is FYNNEI. Between the trimmed V and J ends, which lost 6 bases and 1 base, there was a span of 13 bases. The CDR3 is CASRGDIVSNQPQHF. The CDR3 nucleotides read TGTGCCAGCAGAGGGGACATCGTGAGCAATCAGCCCCAGCATTTT.

For this clone: This sample also contains other DNA sequences that code for the same CDR3. The V and J genes are TRBV29-1 and TRBJ2-3; 8 bases line up with TRBD1. There are 12 residues in the CDR3. Per germline, CDR1 SQVTM and CDR2 ANQGSEA. V lost 6 bases to trimming and J lost 3 bases; unmatched junction nucleotides: 2. Written as DNA, the CDR3 is TGCAGCGTAGACAGGGGTACAGATACGCAGTATTTT. Protein sequence: CSVDRGTDTQYF.

The gene calls are TRBV5-1 and TRBJ2-5, with 11 bases matching TRBD1. J lost 4 bases, V lost 4 bases, and 6 bases had no gene match. The CDR3 runs to 15 residues. From germline, CDR1 is SGHRS and CDR2 YFSETQ. The CDR3 bases are TGCGCCAGCAGCCCGGGACAGGGGGTAGGAGAGACCCAGTACTTC. As protein: CASSPGQGVGETQYF.

The rearrangement joins TRBV6-5 to TRBJ2-1; 11 bases are shared with TRBD2. V was pared by 5 bases and J by 14 bases, with 2 bases of the junction left unmatched. This CDR3 has 11 amino acids. Per the germline V gene, CDR1 is MNHEY and CDR2 is SVGAGI. The CDR3 DNA reads TGTGCCAGCAGTACACTAGCGGGGGAGTTCTTC. It specifies CASSTLAGEFF.

Regarding this clone: One junction end does not reproduce the germline sequence, and a read error may be involved. The chain has TRBV5-6 and TRBJ2-3, with TRBD2 matching over 7 bases. The CDR3 covers 13 residues. Germline loops: CDR1 SGHDT, CDR2 YYEEEE. In DNA form, the CDR3 reads TGTGCCAGCAGCGCCACTAGCGTAGCGGGCCCGGGGTTT. It translates to CASSATSVAGPGF.

The CDR3: CARRSNPCGCRSYNEQFF. The CDR3 DNA sequence: TGTGCCAGACGGTCGAACCCCTGCGGTTGTAGATCCTACAATGAGCAGTTCTTC. The V and J genes are TRBV21-1 and TRBJ2-1; the D call of TRBD2 is as the table states it, not checked on the DNA. TRBV21-1 is classified as a pseudogene. The CDR3 has 18 amino acids.

This chain links TRBV7-2 with TRBJ2-1; TRBD2 aligns across 13 bases. V dropped 1 base and J dropped 10; count of bases not matched to a gene: 7. The CDR3 totals 16 residues. Germline V lookup: CDR1 SGHTA, CDR2 FQGNSA. As DNA, the CDR3 is TGTGCCAGCAGCTTAGACTGGACTAGCGGGGGTGGGGAGCAGTTCTTC. Translating it yields CASSLDWTSGGGEQFF.

This clone was detected only once. The chain couples TRBV7-6 to TRBJ1-1, with D perhaps matching TRBD1 (5 bases). Germline-derived CDR1 and CDR2 are SGHVS and FNYEAQ. The CDR3 runs to 16 residues. Trimming removed 1 base at V and 1 base at J, with 13 bases between. The CDR3 sequence is CASSLGQGLGNTEAFF. In nucleotides, the CDR3 is TGTGCCAGCAGCTTAGGGCAGGGACTTGGGAACACTGAAGCTTTCTTT.

This chain uses TRBV10-2 with TRBJ2-3; possible D gene TRBD2, 6 bases. V was trimmed by 3 bases and J by 3 bases, leaving 10 bases between them. The CDR3 contains 14 residues. Germline V CDR1 and CDR2: WSHSY, SAAADI. Here the CDR3 DNA reads TGCGCCAGCAGTGAAGGGACTGCTACAGATACGCAGTATTTT. As protein: CASSEGTATDTQYF.

The rearrangement links TRBV6-5 to TRBJ1-3; unclear D gene. The CDR3 is 14 amino acids. Germline CDR1 reads MNHEY; CDR2 reads SVGAGI. Trimming pared 8 bases from V and 0 bases from J, leaving 11 bases between. CDR3 sequence reads: CASFSVNSGNTIYF. The CDR3 DNA reads TGTGCCAGCTTCTCGGTTAACTCTGGAAACACCATATATTTT.

This chain joins TRBV6-6 and TRBJ2-7; 9 bases match TRBD1. The CDR3 runs 12 residues. V shed 6 bases and J 5 bases; nucleotides not matched to a gene: 2. Per germline, CDR1 MNHNY and CDR2 SVGAGI (reference sequence). CDR3 sequence reads: CASRGTGNEQYF. CDR3 sequence (DNA): TGTGCCAGCAGGGGGACAGGGAACGAGCAGTACTTC.

This chain uses TRBV19 with TRBJ2-1; 10 bases fit TRBD2. With V trimmed by 7 bases and J by 7 bases, 10 bases remained unmatched. This CDR3 contains 15 residues. Germline V lookup: CDR1 LNHDA, CDR2 SQIVND (reference sequence). CDR3 protein: CASKSLAGNRNEQFF. CDR3 in DNA: TGTGCCAGTAAATCACTAGCGGGGAACCGGAATGAGCAGTTCTTC. The variable domain in full, with the rest retrieved from reference TRBV19 and TRBJ2-1, is DGGITQSPKYLFRKEGQNVTLSCEQNLNHDAMYWYRQDPGQGLRLIYYSQIVNDFQKGDIAEGYSVSREKKESFPLTVTSAQKNPTAFYLCASKSLAGNRNEQFFGPGTRLTVL.

The V and J genes are TRBV19 and TRBJ1-4, with TRBD1 as a possible D gene (5 bases). Germline V gives CDR1 LNHDA, CDR2 SQIVND (reference sequence). The V and J ends lost 7 bases and 1 base respectively, with 10 bases between them. The CDR3 is 14 residues long. The DNA for the CDR3 is TGTGCCAGTACCCCGACAGTAACTAATGAAAAACTGTTTTTT. It specifies CASTPTVTNEKLFF.

The chain combines TRBV7-9 with TRBJ2-7; perhaps TRBD1 as D (7 bases). The CDR3 extends over 13 amino acids. V dropped 11 bases and J dropped 1 base, with 15 bases sitting between them. The V gene's germline CDR1 is SEHNR and CDR2 FQNEAQ (reference sequence). CDR3 sequence: CAGGGQQSYEQYF. CDR3 nucleotide sequence: TGTGCCGGAGGGGGACAGCAATCCTACGAGCAGTACTTC.

CDR3 sequence reads: CSVRSRGSDTQYF. CDR3 DNA sequence: TGCAGCGTAAGGAGCAGGGGCTCGGATACGCAGTATTTT. The chain is built from TRBV29-1 and TRBJ2-3; weak D call: TRBD1 (6 bases). CDR3 length: 13 residues. Per the germline V gene, CDR1 is SQVTM and CDR2 is ANQGSEA. Between the trimmed V and J ends, which lost 6 bases and 6 bases, there was a span of 16 bases.